These 16 T cell receptor beta chains came from one sample sequenced in a study of control samples from healthy donors and cancer patients. Only in-frame clones appear in the TCRdb table, and some are missing; sequencing was by immunoSEQ multiplex PCR. The sample lists around 77,000 clones; roughly 92% were seen once. The sequenced sample consisted of blood. These receptors were obtained from a woman aged 55-70 years in good health.

This sequence joins TRBV30 and TRBJ2-1; D is perhaps TRBD2 (6 bases). The germline CDR1 and CDR2 sequences are GTSNPN and SVGIG (reference sequence). The V end lost 1 base, the J end lost 5 bases, and 15 bases lay between the germline ends. CDR3 length equals 15 residues. The DNA for the CDR3 is TGTGCCTGGAGTGGGGACTTTCTGCGAAACAATGAGCAGTTCTTC. Its protein is CAWSGDFLRNNEQFF.

The CDR3 region has the DNA TGTGCCAGCTCCAAGAGCGGGATCCAAGAGACCCAGTACTTC. Translating gives CASSKSGIQETQYF. The rearrangement links TRBV21-1 to TRBJ2-5; the DNA was not used to check the table's D call, TRBD2. TRBV21-1 is classified as a pseudogene. CDR3 length equals 14 residues.

The chain joins TRBV10-3 to TRBJ2-1; D may correspond to TRBD1 or TRBD2 (5 bases each). Per the germline V gene, CDR1 is ENHRY and CDR2 is SYGVKD. V lost 10 bases to trimming and J lost 0 bases, with 13 bases between them. CDR3 length: 14 residues. CDR3 sequence (DNA): TGTGCCACCCTTGGGGGATCCTCCTACAATGAGCAGTTCTTC. It specifies CATLGGSSYNEQFF.

On this clone: The germline gene is not matched at one end of the junction; a read error may be the cause. V gene TRBV7-7 combines with J gene TRBJ2-1; 8 nucleotides align to TRBD1. The CDR3 has 14 amino acids. Germline V lookup: CDR1 SSHAT, CDR2 FNYEAQ (reference sequence). The CDR3 bases are TGTGCTAGCAGCTTAGACTCAGGGGGCGATGAGCAGTTCTTC. As protein: CASSLDSGGDEQFF.

The chain employs TRBV9 and TRBJ1-4; D uncertain. There are 15 residues in the CDR3. V was pared by 3 bases and J by 0 bases, with 9 bases between. Germline V gives CDR1 SGDLS, CDR2 YYNGEE. The CDR3 sequence: CASSAGDATNEKLFF. CDR3 sequence (DNA): TGTGCCAGCAGCGCCGGCGATGCAACTAATGAAAAACTGTTTTTT.

This sequence joins TRBV11-2 and TRBJ2-6; 7 positions agree with TRBD1. The V segment lost 1 base and the J segment 2 bases; nucleotides outside the gene matches: 11. The length of the CDR3 is 19 residues. Germline V gene data show CDR1 as SGHAT and CDR2 as FQNNGV. The CDR3 coding sequence is TGTGCCAGCAGCTTAGTGTCCGGGACAGATATTGCTGGGGCCAACGTCCTGACTTTC. It encodes CASSLVSGTDIAGANVLTF.

The chain recombines TRBV3-1 (or the pseudogene TRBV3-2) with TRBJ1-6; possible D gene TRBD1, 5 bases. Trimming shortened V by 1 base and J by 0 bases, and 7 bases separated the two germline ends. The CDR3 has 16 residues. Germline V gene sequence: CDR1 LGHDT, CDR2 YNNKEL (reference sequence). In DNA, the CDR3 is TGTGCCAGCAGCCAAGCAGGGAGCTCCTATAATTCACCCCTCCACTTT. Amino acid sequence: CASSQAGSSYNSPLHF.

The chain is built from TRBV2 and TRBJ1-1, with D uncertain. Trimming pared 6 bases from V and 4 bases from J, leaving 15 bases between. The CDR3 has 14 amino acids. Germline assignment: CDR1 SNHLY and CDR2 FYNNEI. In nucleotides, the CDR3 is TGTGCCAGCAGCAAAACAGAGAAGGCCACTGAAGCTTTCTTT. Encoded protein: CASSKTEKATEAFF.

J is TRBJ1-5 and V is TRBV28; tentative D call: TRBD1 (5 bases). The germline gives CDR1 MDHEN, CDR2 SYDVKM. The V end was cut by 4 bases, the J end by 4 bases, with 20 bases between. The CDR3 spans 17 residues. CDR3: CASSSNLGTGPNQPQHF. Here the CDR3 DNA reads TGTGCCAGCAGTTCAAACCTCGGGACTGGACCGAATCAGCCCCAGCATTTT.

The chain joins TRBV11-2 to TRBJ2-2, with TRBD1 matching 9 bases. J gave up 4 bases and V 8 bases, and 5 bases lay outside the gene matches. Germline CDR1 is SGHAT and CDR2 is FQNNGV. The CDR3 extends over 14 amino acids. The CDR3 loop reads CASSGQGITGELFF. The CDR3 bases are TGTGCCAGCTCAGGACAGGGGATCACCGGGGAGCTGTTTTTT.

The chain has TRBV25-1 and TRBJ1-2, with TRBD1 as a possible D gene (5 bases). The CDR3 is 11 residues long. Germline V CDR1 and CDR2: MGHDK, SYGVNS. V lost 6 bases and J lost 7, with 9 bases in between. The CDR3 spells CASRGTVGYTF. The CDR3 nucleotides read TGTGCCAGCAGGGGGACTGTTGGCTACACCTTC.

The chain has TRBV28 and TRBJ1-2; D is ambiguous. Trimming removed 3 bases from V and 4 bases from J, with 9 bases in between. Germline V gives CDR1 MDHEN, CDR2 SYDVKM. There are 13 residues in the CDR3. The CDR3 loop reads CASSFPGSYGYTF. The CDR3, as DNA: TGTGCCAGCAGTTTCCCCGGATCCTATGGCTACACCTTC.

The chain links TRBV5-6 to TRBJ1-3; D possibly corresponds to TRBD1 (5 bases). The CDR3 has 15 amino acids. The V end was cut by 1 base, the J end by 1 base, with 9 bases between. Germline lookup yields CDR1 SGHDT and CDR2 YYEEEE. Here the CDR3 DNA reads TGTGCCAGCAGCTTGTTCCAGGGTTCTGGAAACACCATATATTTT. Amino acid sequence: CASSLFQGSGNTIYF.

The rearrangement links TRBV5-1 to TRBJ1-4; a weak D match, TRBD1 (5 bases). The CDR3 runs 16 residues. The V end lost 0 bases, the J end lost 5 bases, and 14 bases lay between the germline ends. Germline-derived CDR1 and CDR2 are SGHRS and YFSETQ. Here the CDR3 reads CASSLEIGTENEKLFF. As DNA, the CDR3 is TGCGCCAGCAGCTTGGAAATCGGGACGGAAAATGAAAAACTGTTTTTT. Variable domain in full (rest from reference TRBV5-1 and TRBJ1-4): KAGVTQTPRYLIKTRGQQVTLSCSPISGHRSVSWYQQTPGQGLQFLFEYFSETQRNKGNFPGRFSGRQFSNSRSEMNVSTLELGDSALYLCASSLEIGTENEKLFFGSGTQLSVL.

This chain links TRBV5-1 with TRBJ2-2; 7 nucleotides align to TRBD1. This CDR3 has 13 amino acids. Trimming cost V 5 bases and J 5 bases; bases outside gene matches: 3. Germline assignment: CDR1 SGHRS and CDR2 YFSETQ. The DNA for the CDR3 is TGCGCCAGCAGAGAGGGGGCAACCGGGGAGCTGTTTTTT. Its translation: CASREGATGELFF.

This clone was found once. The V and J genes are TRBV19 and TRBJ1-5; D remains ambiguous. Germline loops: CDR1 LNHDA, CDR2 SQIVND (reference sequence). This CDR3 comprises 15 residues. The V end was cut by 5 bases, the J end by 3 bases, with 14 bases between. The CDR3 DNA sequence: TGTGCCAGTAGTCCCGCCGCCCTCATCAATCAGCCCCAGCATTTT. Its protein is CASSPAALINQPQHF.